One and the same sample provided the 16 T cell receptor beta chains below, sequenced in a study of cytomegalovirus exposure and HLA in healthy donors. PCR amplification relied on 60 Vbeta primers (plus 13 Jbeta primers). Data came from immunoSEQ multiplex PCR; TCRdb stores just in-frame clones and leaves some out. The sample yields around 180,000 clones, about 83% seen once. Sequencing was carried out using PBMCs. These TCRs come from a woman in her thirties in good health and CMV-seropositive.

The gene calls are TRBV14 and TRBJ1-1; no clear D gene. CDR3 length: 18 residues. CDR1 is SGHDN and CDR2 is FVKESK in the germline V gene. Trimming took 0 bases from V and 6 from J, leaving 23 bases between them. The CDR3, as DNA: TGTGCCAGCAGCCAAGATCTGGGAGAGGTCCTATTCGGCGCTGAAGCTTTCTTT. Translated, it gives CASSQDLGEVLFGAEAFF.

The chain employs TRBV4-3 and TRBJ1-6; TRBD1 matches 7 bases. The V segment lost 2 bases and the J segment 2 bases; nucleotides outside the gene matches: 12. This CDR3 is 19 amino acids long. The germline CDR1 and CDR2 sequences are LGHNA and YSLEER. The DNA of the CDR3 is TGCGCCAGCAGCCAAAGCCCCCCGACAGGGCTAACCTATAATTCACCCCTCCACTTT. This gives the protein CASSQSPPTGLTYNSPLHF.

J is TRBJ2-2 and V is TRBV7-8; D is ambiguous. Per germline, CDR1 SGHVS and CDR2 FQNEAQ. CDR3 length equals 13 residues. Trimming pared 3 bases from V and 5 bases from J, leaving 7 bases between. The CDR3: CASSFIVTGELFF. As DNA, the CDR3 is TGTGCCAGCAGCTTTATAGTAACCGGGGAGCTGTTTTTT.

This clone has more than one count but fewer than ten. The chain combines TRBV18 with TRBJ2-3; D is ambiguous. This CDR3 region has 11 residues. Trimming stripped 6 bases from V and 6 bases from J, with 7 bases between. The germline V gene encodes CDR1 KGHSH and CDR2 LQKENI. CDR3 region: CASSQSDTQYF. The CDR3 region has the DNA TGTGCCAGCTCCCAAAGCGATACGCAGTATTTT.

The chain is built from TRBV7-3 and TRBJ2-5, with D perhaps TRBD1 (7 bases). Germline V CDR1 and CDR2: SGHTA, FQGTGA. V lost 1 base and J lost 0, with 12 bases in between. The length of the CDR3 is 16 residues. Here the CDR3 reads CASSLNGRGDQETQYF. CDR3 DNA: TGTGCCAGCAGCTTAAATGGCAGGGGGGACCAAGAGACCCAGTACTTC.

The J gene is TRBJ1-1, the V gene TRBV10-2; D remains ambiguous. V dropped 3 bases and J dropped 6 bases, with 8 bases sitting between them. The CDR3 runs to 12 residues. Germline CDR1 WSHSY, CDR2 SAAADI. CDR3 coding DNA: TGCGCCAGCAGTGATATCCGGTCTGAAGCTTTCTTT. This codes for CASSDIRSEAFF.

The rearrangement uses TRBV19 and TRBJ1-5; D remains ambiguous. The CDR3 sequence is 13 residues long. V lost 6 bases and J 4 bases, leaving 10 bases between the germline ends. Looked up from germline, CDR1 is LNHDA and CDR2 is SQIVND (reference sequence). CDR3 sequence reads: CASRGGRNQPQHF. CDR3 nucleotides: TGTGCCAGTAGAGGAGGCCGTAATCAGCCCCAGCATTTT.

The V gene is TRBV6-5, the J gene TRBJ2-7; possible D gene TRBD1, 6 bases. V lost 5 bases and J 3 bases, leaving 17 bases between the germline ends. This CDR3 is built from 15 residues. From germline, CDR1 is MNHEY and CDR2 SVGAGI. The CDR3 DNA reads as TGTGCCAGCAGTAATCGGAACTGGGACAACTACGAGCAGTACTTC. It codes for CASSNRNWDNYEQYF.

This clone occurred many times. This chain uses TRBV6-1 with TRBJ2-3; 7 bases are shared with TRBD1. V gave up 7 bases and J gave up 3 bases; unmatched junction bases: 10. Germline values: CDR1 MNHNS, CDR2 SASEGT. The CDR3 sequence is 15 residues long. The CDR3 bases are TGTGCCAGCATCCTGACAGGGACGACAACAGATACGCAGTATTTT. As protein: CASILTGTTTDTQYF.

This sequence joins TRBV5-4 and TRBJ2-7; 7 bases fit TRBD2. J lost 7 bases, V lost 6 bases, and 16 bases had no gene match. The V gene's germline CDR1 is SGHNT and CDR2 YYREEE (reference sequence). This CDR3 has 15 residues. For the CDR3, the DNA is TGTGCCAGCACCCCTGGTGGGGGGAGGGCCCAGGAGCAGTACTTC. Translation: CASTPGGGRAQEQYF.

This chain joins TRBV5-4 and TRBJ2-1, with a tentative D call TRBD2 (5 bases). Trimming removed 4 bases from V and 0 bases from J, with 17 bases in between. CDR1 and CDR2 from the germline V gene are SGHNT and YYREEE (reference sequence). The CDR3 sequence is 17 residues long. The CDR3 here is CASSPGNQRSSYNEQFF. CDR3 in DNA: TGTGCCAGCAGCCCAGGAAATCAGCGGAGCTCCTACAATGAGCAGTTCTTC.

The chain joins TRBV7-2 to TRBJ2-7; D may be TRBD1 (5 bases). The CDR3 length is 13 residues. The V gene lost 5 bases and the J gene lost 7 bases, with 15 bases spanning the gap. The germline CDR1 and CDR2 sequences are SGHTA and FQGNSA. The CDR3 nucleotides read TGTGCCAGCAGCAGGGGCCTATCTCGGGAGCAGTACTTC. It yields the protein CASSRGLSREQYF.

V is TRBV19 and J is TRBJ1-5; D remains ambiguous. V lost 3 bases and J 7 bases, leaving 16 bases between the germline ends. Germline CDR1 and CDR2: LNHDA and SQIVND (reference sequence). The CDR3 has 15 amino acids. This CDR3 reads CASSITQEEFQPQHF. The CDR3 DNA sequence: TGTGCCAGTAGTATTACCCAGGAGGAATTCCAGCCCCAGCATTTT.

This chain joins TRBV5-3 and TRBJ2-1; possibly TRBD1 for D (6 bases). TRBV5-3 is designated an ORF whose function remains uncertain. Trimming shortened V by 3 bases and J by 7 bases, and 11 bases separated the two germline ends. The CDR3 sequence is 13 residues long. CDR3 sequence reads: CARSWGRPNEQFF. Written as DNA, the CDR3 is TGTGCCAGAAGCTGGGGGCGCCCAAATGAGCAGTTCTTC.

The gene calls are TRBV6-1 and TRBJ1-1; 7 nucleotides match TRBD1. Germline V gives CDR1 MNHNS, CDR2 SASEGT. The CDR3 spans 15 residues. Losses at the gene ends were 9 bases for V and 5 bases for J; bases not matched to a gene: 15. The chain's CDR3 is CASGRTGGRGTEAFF. CDR3 DNA: TGTGCCAGTGGCAGGACAGGAGGACGCGGGACTGAAGCTTTCTTT.

The rearrangement links TRBV7-2 to TRBJ1-5, with 7 bases that match TRBD1. Germline loops: CDR1 SGHTA, CDR2 FQGNSA. V was pared by 5 bases and J by 4 bases, with 5 bases of the junction left unmatched. The length of the CDR3 is 14 residues. The chain's CDR3 is CASSPGQNNQPQHF. The CDR3 DNA follows: TGTGCCAGCAGCCCGGGACAGAATAATCAGCCCCAGCATTTT.